This TCR beta chain originates from a study of identical twins. This clonotype was found a few times. MiXCR was run by TCRdb on the 5' RACE reads, yielding one entry per CDR3 protein. Of about 280,000 distinct CDR3 sequences listed, under 9% are singletons. V was clipped by 3 bases and J by 8 bases, with 10 bases between them. This CDR3 has 12 residues. The V gene's germline CDR1 is MNHEY and CDR2 SMNVEV (reference sequence). The sample was also linked to a second study, of yellow fever vaccine responses in identical twins. That source reports: Twin vaccine T cell responses reportedly seemed partly convergent, partly personalized.

The sample was memory (CD45RO+) T cells sorted from blood. V is TRBV27 and J is TRBJ1-2; TRBD1 is a possible D gene (5 bases). The TCR originated in a woman under 30 in good health. As DNA, the CDR3 is TGTGCCAGCAGTTTTTCGGGGGAAGGCTACACCTTC. This codes for CASSFSGEGYTF.